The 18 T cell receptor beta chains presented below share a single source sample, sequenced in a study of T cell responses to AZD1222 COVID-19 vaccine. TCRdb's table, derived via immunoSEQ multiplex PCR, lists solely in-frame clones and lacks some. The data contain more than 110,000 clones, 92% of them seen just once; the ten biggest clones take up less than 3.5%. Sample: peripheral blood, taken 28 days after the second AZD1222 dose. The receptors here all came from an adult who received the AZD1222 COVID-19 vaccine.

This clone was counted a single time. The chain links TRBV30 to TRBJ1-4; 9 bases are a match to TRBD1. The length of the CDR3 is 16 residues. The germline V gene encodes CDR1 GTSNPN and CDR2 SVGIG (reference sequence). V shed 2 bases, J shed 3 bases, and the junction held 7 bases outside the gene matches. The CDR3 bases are TGTGCCTGGAGTATACAGGGGGCGCGGGCTAATGAAAAACTGTTTTTT. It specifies CAWSIQGARANEKLFF.

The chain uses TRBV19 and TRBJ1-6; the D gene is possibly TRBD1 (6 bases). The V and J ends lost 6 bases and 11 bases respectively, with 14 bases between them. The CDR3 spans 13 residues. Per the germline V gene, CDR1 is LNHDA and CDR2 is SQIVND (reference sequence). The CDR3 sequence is CASSPTGSAPLHF. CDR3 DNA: TGTGCCAGTAGCCCCACAGGGTCGGCACCCCTCCACTTT.

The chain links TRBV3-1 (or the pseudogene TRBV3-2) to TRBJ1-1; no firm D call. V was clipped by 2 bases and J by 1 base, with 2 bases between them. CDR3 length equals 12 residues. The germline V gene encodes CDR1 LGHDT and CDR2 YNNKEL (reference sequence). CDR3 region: CASSQSNTEAFF. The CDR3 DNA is TGTGCCAGCAGCCAATCGAACACTGAAGCTTTCTTT.

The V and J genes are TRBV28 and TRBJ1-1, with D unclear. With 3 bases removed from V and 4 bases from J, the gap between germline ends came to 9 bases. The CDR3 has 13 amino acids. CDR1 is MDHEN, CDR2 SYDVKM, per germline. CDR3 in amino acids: CASSFSSLTEAFF. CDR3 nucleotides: TGTGCCAGCAGTTTTAGCAGTCTCACTGAAGCTTTCTTT.

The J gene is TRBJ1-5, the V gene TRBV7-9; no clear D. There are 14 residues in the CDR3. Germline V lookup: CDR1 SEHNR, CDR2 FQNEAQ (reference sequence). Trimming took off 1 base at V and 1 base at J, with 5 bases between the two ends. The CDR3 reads CASSLDLSNQPQHF. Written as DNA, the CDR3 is TGTGCCAGCAGCTTAGATTTAAGCAATCAGCCCCAGCATTTT.

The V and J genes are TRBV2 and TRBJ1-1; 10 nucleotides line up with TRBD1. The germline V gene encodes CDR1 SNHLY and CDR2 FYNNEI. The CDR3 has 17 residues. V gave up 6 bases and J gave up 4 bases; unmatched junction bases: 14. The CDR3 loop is CASRRFGTGEFGTEAFF. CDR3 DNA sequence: TGTGCCAGCAGACGCTTCGGGACAGGGGAATTTGGCACTGAAGCTTTCTTT. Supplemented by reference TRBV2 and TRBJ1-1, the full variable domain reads EPEVTQTPSHQVTQMGQEVILRCVPISNHLYFYWYRQILGQKVEFLVSFYNNEISEKSEIFDDQFSVERPDGSNFTLKIRSTKLEDSAMYFCASRRFGTGEFGTEAFFGQGTRLTVV.

The CDR3 region has the DNA TGTGCCAGCAGCTTAGGGTTTAGCAGGACCGGGGAGCTGTTTTTT. It yields the protein CASSLGFSRTGELFF. The gene calls are TRBV7-6 and TRBJ2-2; D not certain. The germline CDR1 and CDR2 sequences are SGHVS and FNYEAQ. There are 15 residues in the CDR3. Trimming took off 1 base at V and 5 bases at J, with 11 bases between the two ends.

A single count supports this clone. The CDR3 DNA is TGTGCCAGCAGCTCTTCCCGGGGGAGAGGGAGCTATGGCTACACCTTC. Amino acids: CASSSSRGRGSYGYTF. The genes are TRBV5-4 and TRBJ1-2, with a possible D match to TRBD1 (5 bases). Looked up from germline, CDR1 is SGHNT and CDR2 is YYREEE (reference sequence). The V gene lost 3 bases and the J gene lost 4 bases, with 19 bases spanning the gap. This CDR3 comprises 16 residues. Variable domain in full (rest from reference TRBV5-4 and TRBJ1-2): ETGVTQSPTHLIKTRGQQVTLRCSSQSGHNTVSWYQQALGQGPQFIFQYYREEENGRGNFPPRFSGLQFPNYSSELNVNALELDDSALYLCASSSSRGRGSYGYTFGSGTRLTVV.

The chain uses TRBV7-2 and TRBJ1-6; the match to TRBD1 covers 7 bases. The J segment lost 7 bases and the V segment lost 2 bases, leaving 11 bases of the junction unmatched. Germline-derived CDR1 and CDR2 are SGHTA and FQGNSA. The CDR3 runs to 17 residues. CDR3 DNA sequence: TGTGCCAGCAGCTTAACGACAGGGTGGGTGCCGAATTCACCCCTCCACTTT. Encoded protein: CASSLTTGWVPNSPLHF.

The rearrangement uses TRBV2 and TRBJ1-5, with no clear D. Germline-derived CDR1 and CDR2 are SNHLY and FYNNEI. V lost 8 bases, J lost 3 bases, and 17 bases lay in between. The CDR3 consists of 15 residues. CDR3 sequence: CASGLTEATNQPQHF. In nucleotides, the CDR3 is TGTGCCAGCGGGTTGACGGAAGCAACCAATCAGCCCCAGCATTTT.

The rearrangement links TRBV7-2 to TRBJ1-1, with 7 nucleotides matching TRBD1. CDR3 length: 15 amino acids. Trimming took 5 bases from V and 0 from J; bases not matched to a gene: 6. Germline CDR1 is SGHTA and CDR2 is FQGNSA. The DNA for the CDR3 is TGTGCCAGCAGCCCGGTAACAGGGGTGAACACTGAAGCTTTCTTT. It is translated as CASSPVTGVNTEAFF.

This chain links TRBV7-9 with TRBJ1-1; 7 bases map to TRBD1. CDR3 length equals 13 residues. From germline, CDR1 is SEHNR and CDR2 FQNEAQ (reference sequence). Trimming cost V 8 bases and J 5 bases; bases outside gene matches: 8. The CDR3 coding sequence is TGTGCCAGCGGTCGACAGGGAAGAACTGAAGCTTTCTTT. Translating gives CASGRQGRTEAFF.

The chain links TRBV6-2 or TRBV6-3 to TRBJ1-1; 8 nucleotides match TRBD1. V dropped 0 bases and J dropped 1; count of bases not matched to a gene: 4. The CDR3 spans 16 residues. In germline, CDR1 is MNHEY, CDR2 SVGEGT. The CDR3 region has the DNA TGTGCCAGCAGTTACTCTATAGGGACAGGGAACACTGAAGCTTTCTTT. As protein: CASSYSIGTGNTEAFF.

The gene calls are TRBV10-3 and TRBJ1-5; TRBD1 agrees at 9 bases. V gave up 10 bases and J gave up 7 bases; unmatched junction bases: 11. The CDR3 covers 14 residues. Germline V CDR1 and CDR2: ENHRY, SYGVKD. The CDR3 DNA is TGTGCCACACGTGAGGGACAGGGTGGACAGCCCCAGCATTTT. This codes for CATREGQGGQPQHF.

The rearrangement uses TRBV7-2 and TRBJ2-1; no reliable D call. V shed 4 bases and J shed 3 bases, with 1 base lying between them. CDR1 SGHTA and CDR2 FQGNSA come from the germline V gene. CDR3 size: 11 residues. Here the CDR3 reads CASSYYNEQFF. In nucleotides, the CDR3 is TGTGCCAGCAGCTACTACAATGAGCAGTTCTTC. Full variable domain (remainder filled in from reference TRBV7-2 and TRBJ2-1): GAGVSQSPSNKVTEKGKDVELRCDPISGHTALYWYRQSLGQGLEFLIYFQGNSAPDKSGLPSDRFSAERTGGSVSTLTIQRTQQEDSAVYLCASSYYNEQFFGPGTRLTVL.

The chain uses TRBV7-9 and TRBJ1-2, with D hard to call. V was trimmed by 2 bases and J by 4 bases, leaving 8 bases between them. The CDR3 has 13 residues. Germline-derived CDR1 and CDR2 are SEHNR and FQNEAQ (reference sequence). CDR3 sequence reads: CASSLRQLYGYTF. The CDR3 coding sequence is TGTGCCAGCAGCTTAAGGCAGCTCTATGGCTACACCTTC.

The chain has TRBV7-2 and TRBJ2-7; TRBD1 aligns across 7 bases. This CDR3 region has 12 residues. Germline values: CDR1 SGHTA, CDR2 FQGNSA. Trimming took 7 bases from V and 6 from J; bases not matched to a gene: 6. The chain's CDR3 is CASTRQGPEQYF. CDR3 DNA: TGTGCCAGCACCCGACAGGGCCCCGAGCAGTACTTC.

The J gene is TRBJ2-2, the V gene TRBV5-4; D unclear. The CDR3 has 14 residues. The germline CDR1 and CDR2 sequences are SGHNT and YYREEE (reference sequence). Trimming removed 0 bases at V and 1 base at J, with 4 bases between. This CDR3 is CASSLALNTGELFF. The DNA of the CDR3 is TGTGCCAGCAGCTTGGCCCTGAACACCGGGGAGCTGTTTTTT.